The TCR beta chain described here comes from a study of blood T cell repertoires in COVID-19. Study details: Collection of acute and convalescent COVID-19 samples took place in the United States, Italy and Spain. In each case, the material was cDNA or gDNA derived from T cells, B-cell-depleted T cells, or PBMCs.

Participant-given clinical history determined each cohort assignment. How the authors handled the data: Amplification with reference gene primers provided the estimates of nucleated cell counts. Sequenced by immunoSEQ multiplex PCR; TCRdb stores in-frame clones only, minus some. Clonal size and the V and J genes are those of that table, whereas D and trimming came from the DNA. Of about 280,000 clones listed, approximately 82% are singletons. Input material: PBMCs or T cells enriched from blood (not recorded which). The source of this sequence is a man in his forties who had been exposed to COVID-19.

The CDR3 loop reads CASSQGEGSDTQYF. CDR3 sequence (DNA): TGTGCCAGCAGCCAAGGAGAGGGTTCAGATACGCAGTATTTT. The V and J genes are TRBV3-1 (or the pseudogene TRBV3-2) and TRBJ2-3; possible D gene TRBD2, 5 bases. V dropped 1 base and J dropped 4 bases, with 9 bases sitting between them. Germline V CDR1 and CDR2: LGHDT, YNNKEL (reference sequence). The CDR3 extends over 14 amino acids.